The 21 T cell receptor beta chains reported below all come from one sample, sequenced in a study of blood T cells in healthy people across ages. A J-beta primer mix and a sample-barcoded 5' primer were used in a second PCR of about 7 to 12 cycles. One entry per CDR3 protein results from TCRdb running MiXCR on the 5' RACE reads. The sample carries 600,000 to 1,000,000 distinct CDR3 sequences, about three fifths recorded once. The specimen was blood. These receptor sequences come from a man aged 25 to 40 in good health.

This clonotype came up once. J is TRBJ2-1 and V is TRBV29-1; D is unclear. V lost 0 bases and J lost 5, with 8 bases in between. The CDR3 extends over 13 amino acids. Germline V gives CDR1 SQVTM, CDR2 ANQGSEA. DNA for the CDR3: TGCAGCGTTGAAGATGCGCCCAACAATGAGCAGTTCTTC. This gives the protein CSVEDAPNNEQFF.

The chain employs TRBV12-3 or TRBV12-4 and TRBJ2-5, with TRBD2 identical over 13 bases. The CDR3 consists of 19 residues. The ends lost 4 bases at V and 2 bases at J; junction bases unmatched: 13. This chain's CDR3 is CASSSPTSGGIRRQETQYF. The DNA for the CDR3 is TGTGCCAGCAGTTCTCCGACTAGCGGGGGGATAAGAAGACAAGAGACCCAGTACTTC.

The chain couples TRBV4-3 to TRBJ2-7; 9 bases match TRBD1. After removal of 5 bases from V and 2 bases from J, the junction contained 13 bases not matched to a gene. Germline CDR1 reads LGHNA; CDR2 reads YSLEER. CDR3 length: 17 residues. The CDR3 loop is CASSLDVSGQGTYEQYF. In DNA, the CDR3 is TGCGCCAGCAGCTTGGACGTTTCCGGACAGGGGACCTACGAGCAGTACTTC.

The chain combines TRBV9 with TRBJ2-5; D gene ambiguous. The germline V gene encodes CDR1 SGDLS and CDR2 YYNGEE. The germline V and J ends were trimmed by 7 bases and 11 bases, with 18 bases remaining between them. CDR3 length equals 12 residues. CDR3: CASRGPLNEQYF. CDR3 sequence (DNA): TGTGCCAGCCGTGGACCACTCAATGAGCAGTACTTC. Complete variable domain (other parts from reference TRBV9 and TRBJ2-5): DSGVTQTPKHLITATGQRVTLRCSPRSGDLSVYWYQQSLDQGLQFLIQYYNGEERAKGNILERFSAQQFPDLHSELNLSSLELGDSALYFCASRGPLNEQYFGPGTRLLVL.

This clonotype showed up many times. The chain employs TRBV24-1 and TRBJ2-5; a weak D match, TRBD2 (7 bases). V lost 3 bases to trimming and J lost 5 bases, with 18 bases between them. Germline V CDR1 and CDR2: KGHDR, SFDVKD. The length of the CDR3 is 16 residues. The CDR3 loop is CATSDPLRGGAETQYF. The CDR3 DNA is TGTGCCACCAGTGATCCCCTCCGCGGGGGCGCCGAGACCCAGTACTTC.

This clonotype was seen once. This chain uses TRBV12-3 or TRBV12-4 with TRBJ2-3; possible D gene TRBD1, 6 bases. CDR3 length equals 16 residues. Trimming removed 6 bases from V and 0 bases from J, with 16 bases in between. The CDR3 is CASRNQGRLSTDTQYF. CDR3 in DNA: TGTGCCAGCAGGAATCAGGGGCGCCTCAGCACAGATACGCAGTATTTT.

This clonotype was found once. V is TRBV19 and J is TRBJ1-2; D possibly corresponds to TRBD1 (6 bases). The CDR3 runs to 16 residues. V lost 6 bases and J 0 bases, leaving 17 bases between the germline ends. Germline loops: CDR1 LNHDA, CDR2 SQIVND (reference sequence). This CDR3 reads CASRMLRDTPNYGYTF. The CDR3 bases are TGTGCCAGTAGGATGTTGCGGGACACACCTAACTATGGCTACACCTTC.

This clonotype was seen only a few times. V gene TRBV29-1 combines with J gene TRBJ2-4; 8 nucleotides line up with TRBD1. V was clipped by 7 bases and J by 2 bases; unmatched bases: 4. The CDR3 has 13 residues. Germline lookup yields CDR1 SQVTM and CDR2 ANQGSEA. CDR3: CSARGLTKNIQYF. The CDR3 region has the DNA TGCAGCGCCAGGGGGCTGACCAAAAACATTCAGTACTTC.

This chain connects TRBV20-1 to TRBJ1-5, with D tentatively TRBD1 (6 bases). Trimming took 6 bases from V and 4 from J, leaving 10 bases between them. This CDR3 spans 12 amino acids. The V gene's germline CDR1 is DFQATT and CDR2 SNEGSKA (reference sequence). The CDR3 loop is CSATQGNQPQHF. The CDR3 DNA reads TGCAGTGCCACACAGGGAAATCAGCCCCAGCATTTT.

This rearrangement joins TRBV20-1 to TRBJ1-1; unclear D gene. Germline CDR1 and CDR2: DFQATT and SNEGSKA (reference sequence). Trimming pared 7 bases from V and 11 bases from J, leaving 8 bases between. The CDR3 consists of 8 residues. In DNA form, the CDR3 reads TGCAGTGGGCTTGGGGCTTTCTTT. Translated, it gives CSGLGAFF.

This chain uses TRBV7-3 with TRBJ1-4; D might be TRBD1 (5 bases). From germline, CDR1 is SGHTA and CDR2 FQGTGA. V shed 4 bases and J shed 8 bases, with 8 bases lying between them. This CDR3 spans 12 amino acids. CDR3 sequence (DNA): TGTGCCAGCAGCTGGGGGAGGGAAAAACTGTTTTTT. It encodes CASSWGREKLFF.

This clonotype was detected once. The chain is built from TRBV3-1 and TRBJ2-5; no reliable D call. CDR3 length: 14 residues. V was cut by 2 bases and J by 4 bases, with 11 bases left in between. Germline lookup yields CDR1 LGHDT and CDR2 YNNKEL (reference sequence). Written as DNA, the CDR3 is TGTGCCAGCAGCCAAATGAAAGTGGCAGAGACCCAGTACTTC. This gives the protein CASSQMKVAETQYF.

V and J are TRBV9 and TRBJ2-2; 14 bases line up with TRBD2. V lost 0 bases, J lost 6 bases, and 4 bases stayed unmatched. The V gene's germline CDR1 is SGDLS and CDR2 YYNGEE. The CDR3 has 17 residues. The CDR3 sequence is CASSVGGTSGSAGELFF. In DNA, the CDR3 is TGTGCCAGCAGCGTAGGGGGGACTAGCGGGAGCGCCGGGGAGCTGTTTTTT. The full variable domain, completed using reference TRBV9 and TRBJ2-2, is DSGVTQTPKHLITATGQRVTLRCSPRSGDLSVYWYQQSLDQGLQFLIQYYNGEERAKGNILERFSAQQFPDLHSELNLSSLELGDSALYFCASSVGGTSGSAGELFFGEGSRLTVL.

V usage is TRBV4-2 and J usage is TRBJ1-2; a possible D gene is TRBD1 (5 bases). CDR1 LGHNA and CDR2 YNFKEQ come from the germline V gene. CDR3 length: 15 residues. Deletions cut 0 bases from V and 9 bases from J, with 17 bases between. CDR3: CASSQDRGRKISYTF. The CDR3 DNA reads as TGTGCCAGCAGCCAAGATAGGGGACGGAAGATAAGCTACACCTTC.

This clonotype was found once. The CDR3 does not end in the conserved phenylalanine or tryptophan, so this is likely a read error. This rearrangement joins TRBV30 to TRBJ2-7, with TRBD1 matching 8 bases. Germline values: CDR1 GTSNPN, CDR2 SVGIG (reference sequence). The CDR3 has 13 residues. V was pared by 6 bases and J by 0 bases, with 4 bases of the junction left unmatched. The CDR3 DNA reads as TGTGCCTGTCGGACAGGGAGCTCCTACGAGCAGTACTGC. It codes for CACRTGSSYEQYC.

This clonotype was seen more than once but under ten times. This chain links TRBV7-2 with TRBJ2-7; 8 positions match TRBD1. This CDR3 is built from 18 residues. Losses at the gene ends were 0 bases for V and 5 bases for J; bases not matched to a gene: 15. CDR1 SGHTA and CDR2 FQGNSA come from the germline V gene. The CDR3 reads CASSLALYPGQGSNEQYF. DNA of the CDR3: TGTGCCAGCAGCTTAGCTCTGTACCCAGGACAGGGTAGTAACGAGCAGTACTTC.

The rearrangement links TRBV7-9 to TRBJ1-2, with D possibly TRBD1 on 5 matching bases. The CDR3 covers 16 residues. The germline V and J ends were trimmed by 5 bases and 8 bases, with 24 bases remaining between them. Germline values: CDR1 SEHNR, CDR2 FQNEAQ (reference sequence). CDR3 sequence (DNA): TGTGCCAGCAGCCCCCCGGACAAGCCCCATCGGGAGGGCTACACCTTC. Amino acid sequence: CASSPPDKPHREGYTF. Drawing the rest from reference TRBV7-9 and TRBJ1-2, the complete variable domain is DTGVSQNPRHKITKRGQNVTFRCDPISEHNRLYWYRQTLGQGPEFLTYFQNEAQLEKSRLLSDRFSAERPKGSFSTLEIQRTEQGDSAMYLCASSPPDKPHREGYTFGSGTRLTVV.

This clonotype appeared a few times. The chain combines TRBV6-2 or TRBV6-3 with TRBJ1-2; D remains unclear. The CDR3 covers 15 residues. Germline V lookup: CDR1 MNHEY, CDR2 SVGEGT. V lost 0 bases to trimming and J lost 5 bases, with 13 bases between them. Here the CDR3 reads CASSYSPSSGYGYTF. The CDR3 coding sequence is TGTGCCAGCAGTTACTCCCCATCAAGCGGATATGGCTACACCTTC.

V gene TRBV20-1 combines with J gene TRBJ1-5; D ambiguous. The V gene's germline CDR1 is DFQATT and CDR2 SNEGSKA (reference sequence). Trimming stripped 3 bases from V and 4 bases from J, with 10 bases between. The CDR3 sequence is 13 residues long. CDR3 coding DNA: TGCAGTGCTAGGACCCAACTTAATCAGCCCCAGCATTTT. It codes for CSARTQLNQPQHF.

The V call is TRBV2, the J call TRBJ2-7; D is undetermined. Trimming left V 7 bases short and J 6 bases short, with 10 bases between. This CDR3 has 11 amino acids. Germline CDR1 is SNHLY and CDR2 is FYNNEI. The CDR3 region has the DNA TGTGCCAGCACGGGTCAGCTCGAGCAGTACTTC. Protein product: CASTGQLEQYF. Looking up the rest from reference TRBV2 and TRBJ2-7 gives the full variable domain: EPEVTQTPSHQVTQMGQEVILRCVPISNHLYFYWYRQILGQKVEFLVSFYNNEISEKSEIFDDQFSVERPDGSNFTLKIRSTKLEDSAMYFCASTGQLEQYFGPGTRLTVT.

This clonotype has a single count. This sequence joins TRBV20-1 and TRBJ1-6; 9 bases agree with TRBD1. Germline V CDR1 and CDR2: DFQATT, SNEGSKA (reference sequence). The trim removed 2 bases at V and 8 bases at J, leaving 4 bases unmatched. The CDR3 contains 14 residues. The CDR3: CSARRDREDSPLHF. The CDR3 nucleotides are TGCAGTGCTAGAAGGGACAGGGAGGATTCACCCCTCCACTTT.